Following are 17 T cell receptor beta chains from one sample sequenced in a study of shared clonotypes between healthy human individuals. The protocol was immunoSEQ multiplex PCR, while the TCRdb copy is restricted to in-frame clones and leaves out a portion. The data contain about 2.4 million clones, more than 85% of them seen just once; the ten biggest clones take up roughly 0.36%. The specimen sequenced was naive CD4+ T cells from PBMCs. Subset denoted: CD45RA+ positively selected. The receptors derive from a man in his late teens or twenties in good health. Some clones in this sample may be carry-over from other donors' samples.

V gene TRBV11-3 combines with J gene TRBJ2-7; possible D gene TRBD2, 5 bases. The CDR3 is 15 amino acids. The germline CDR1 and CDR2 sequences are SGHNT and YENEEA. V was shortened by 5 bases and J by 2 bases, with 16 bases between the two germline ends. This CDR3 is CASSKSGLLAYEQYF. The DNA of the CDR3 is TGTGCCAGCAGCAAGAGCGGATTACTAGCCTACGAGCAGTACTTC.

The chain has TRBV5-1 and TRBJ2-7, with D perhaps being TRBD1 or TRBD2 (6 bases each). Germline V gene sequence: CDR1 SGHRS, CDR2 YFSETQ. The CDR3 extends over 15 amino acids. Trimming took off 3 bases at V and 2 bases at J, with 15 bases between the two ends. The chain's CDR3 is CASSWGDTTTYEQYF. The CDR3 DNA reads TGCGCCAGCAGCTGGGGGGACACAACAACCTACGAGCAGTACTTC.

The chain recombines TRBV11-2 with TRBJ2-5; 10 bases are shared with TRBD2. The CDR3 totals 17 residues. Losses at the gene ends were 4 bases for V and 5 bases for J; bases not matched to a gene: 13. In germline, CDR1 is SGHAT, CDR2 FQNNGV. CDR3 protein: CASSSHSSGSGLETQYF. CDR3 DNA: TGTGCCAGCAGCTCCCATTCTAGCGGGAGCGGCTTGGAGACCCAGTACTTC.

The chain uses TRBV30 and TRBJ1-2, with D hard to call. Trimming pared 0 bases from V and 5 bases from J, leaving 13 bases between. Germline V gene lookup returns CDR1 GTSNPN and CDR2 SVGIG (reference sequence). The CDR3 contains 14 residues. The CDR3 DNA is TGTGCCTGGAGTGTAGGGTCCAGAATGTATGGCTACACCTTC. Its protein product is CAWSVGSRMYGYTF.

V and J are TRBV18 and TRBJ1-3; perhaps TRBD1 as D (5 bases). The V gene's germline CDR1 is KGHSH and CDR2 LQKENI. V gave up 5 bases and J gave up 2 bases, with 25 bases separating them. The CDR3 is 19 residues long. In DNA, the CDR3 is TGTGCCAGCTCATCCCAAGAGGCGTTAAGGGGCAAGACTGGAAACACCATATATTTT. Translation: CASSSQEALRGKTGNTIYF.

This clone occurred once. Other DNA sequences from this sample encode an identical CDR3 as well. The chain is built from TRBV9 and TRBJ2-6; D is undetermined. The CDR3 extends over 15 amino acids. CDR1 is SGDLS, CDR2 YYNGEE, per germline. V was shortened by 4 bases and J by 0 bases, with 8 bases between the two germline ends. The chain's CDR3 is CASSRGDSGANVLTF. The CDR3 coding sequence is TGTGCCAGCAGCAGAGGAGACTCTGGGGCCAACGTCCTGACTTTC.

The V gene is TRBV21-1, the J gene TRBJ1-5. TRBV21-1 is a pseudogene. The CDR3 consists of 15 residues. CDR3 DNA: TGTGCCAGCAGCATACCGAGGGCGAGGAGCCAGCCCCAGCATTTT. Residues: CASSIPRARSQPQHF.

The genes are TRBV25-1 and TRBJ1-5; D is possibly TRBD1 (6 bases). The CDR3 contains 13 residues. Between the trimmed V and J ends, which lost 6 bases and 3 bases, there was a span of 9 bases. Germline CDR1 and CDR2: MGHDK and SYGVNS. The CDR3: CASSGDTNQPQHF. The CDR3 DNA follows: TGTGCCAGCAGCGGGGACACCAATCAGCCCCAGCATTTT.

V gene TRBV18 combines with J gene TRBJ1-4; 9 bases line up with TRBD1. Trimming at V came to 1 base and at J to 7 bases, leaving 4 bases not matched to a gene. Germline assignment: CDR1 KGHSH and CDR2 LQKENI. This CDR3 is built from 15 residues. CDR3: CASSPQQGAVEKLFF. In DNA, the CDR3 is TGTGCCAGCTCACCACAACAGGGGGCGGTTGAAAAACTGTTTTTT.

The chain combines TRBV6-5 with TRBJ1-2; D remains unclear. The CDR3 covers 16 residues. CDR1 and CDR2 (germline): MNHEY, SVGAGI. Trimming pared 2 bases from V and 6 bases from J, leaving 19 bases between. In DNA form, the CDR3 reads TGTGCCAGCAGTTACCATACCTCCCCGGGGTATAATGGCTACACCTTC. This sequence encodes CASSYHTSPGYNGYTF.

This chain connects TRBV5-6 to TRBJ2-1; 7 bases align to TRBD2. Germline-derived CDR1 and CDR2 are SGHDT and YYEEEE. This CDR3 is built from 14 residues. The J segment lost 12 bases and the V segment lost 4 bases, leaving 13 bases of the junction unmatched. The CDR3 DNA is TGTGCCAGCAGCCCCGGGAGGCGGGGCCAGTGGCAGTTCTTC. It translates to CASSPGRRGQWQFF.

CDR3 in DNA: TGCGCCAGCAGCCCAGGGACTAGCGGGAGGGCCAGGTTTTCCGGGGAGCTGTTTTTT. This codes for CASSPGTSGRARFSGELFF. The V call is TRBV5-1, the J call TRBJ2-2, with 16 bases matching TRBD2. The CDR3 length is 19 residues. Trimming cost V 4 bases and J 6 bases; bases outside gene matches: 12. Germline loops: CDR1 SGHRS, CDR2 YFSETQ.

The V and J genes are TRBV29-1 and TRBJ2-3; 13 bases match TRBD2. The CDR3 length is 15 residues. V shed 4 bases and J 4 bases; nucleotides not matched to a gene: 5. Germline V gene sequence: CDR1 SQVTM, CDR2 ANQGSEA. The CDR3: CSVVLAGGPSDTQYF. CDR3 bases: TGCAGCGTTGTACTAGCGGGAGGGCCCTCAGATACGCAGTATTTT.

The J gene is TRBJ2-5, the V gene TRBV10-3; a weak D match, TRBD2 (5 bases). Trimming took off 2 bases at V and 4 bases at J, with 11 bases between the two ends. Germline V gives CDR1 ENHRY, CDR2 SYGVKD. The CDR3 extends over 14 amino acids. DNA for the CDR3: TGTGCCATCAGTGAGGGTAGCGCGGGAGAGACCCAGTACTTC. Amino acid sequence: CAISEGSAGETQYF.

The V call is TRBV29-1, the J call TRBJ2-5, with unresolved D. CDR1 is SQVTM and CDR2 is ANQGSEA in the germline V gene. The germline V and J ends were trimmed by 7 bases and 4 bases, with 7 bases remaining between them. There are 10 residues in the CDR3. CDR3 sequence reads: CSGGPETQYF. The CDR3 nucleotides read TGCAGCGGCGGACCAGAGACCCAGTACTTC. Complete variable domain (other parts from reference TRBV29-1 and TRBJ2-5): SAVISQKPSRDICQRGTSLTIQCQVDSQVTMMFWYRQQPGQSLTLIATANQGSEATYESGFVIDKFPISRPNLTFSTLTVSNMSPEDSSIYLCSGGPETQYFGPGTRLLVL.

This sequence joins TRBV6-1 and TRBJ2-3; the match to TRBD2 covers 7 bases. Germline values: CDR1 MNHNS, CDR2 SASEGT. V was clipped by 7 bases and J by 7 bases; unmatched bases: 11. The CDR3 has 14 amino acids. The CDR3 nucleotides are TGTGCCAGCACGACAGCGGGGCCCGCCCATACGCAGTATTTT. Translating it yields CASTTAGPAHTQYF.

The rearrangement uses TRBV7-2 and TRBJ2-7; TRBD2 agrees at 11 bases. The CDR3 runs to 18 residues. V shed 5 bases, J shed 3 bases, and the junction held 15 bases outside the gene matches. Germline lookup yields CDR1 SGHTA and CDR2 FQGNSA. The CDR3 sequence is CASSQPRLAGGPLYEQYF. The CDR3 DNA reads TGTGCCAGCAGCCAACCGCGATTAGCGGGAGGGCCTCTCTACGAGCAGTACTTC.